This TCR beta chain is from a study of blood T cell repertoires in COVID-19. Study overall: There were acute and convalescent COVID-19 samples, and they came from the United States, Italy and Spain. The cDNA or gDNA used as material had been derived from T cells, B-cell-depleted T cells, or PBMCs.

Under the authors' procedure: Counts of nucleated cells, estimated from reference gene primer amplification, were obtained. Data came from immunoSEQ multiplex PCR; TCRdb stores just in-frame clones and leaves some out. The D gene and trimming were derived from the DNA, and the V and J assignments and clone size from that table. The sample has 150,000 or so clones; around 79% are singletons. J was trimmed by 1 base and V by 3 bases; bases with no gene match: 2. The CDR3 consists of 16 residues. The germline V gene has CDR1 SGHTS and CDR2 YDEGEE. The genes are TRBV5-8 and TRBJ2-3, with 13 positions matching TRBD2. Material: peripheral blood. The clonotype comes from a man older than 75 with acute or convalescent COVID-19. CDR3 DNA: TGTGCCAGCAGCTCGGGGACTAGCGGGGGCACAGATACGCAGTATTTT. Protein sequence: CASSSGTSGGTDTQYF.